The rows below give T cell receptor beta chains drawn from one sample of a study of CD8+ T cells in alopecia areata. Only in-frame clones appear in the TCRdb table, and some are missing; sequencing was by immunoSEQ multiplex PCR. The table shows roughly 200,000 clones, with about three fifths occurring only once. The sequencing here drew on CD4+ T cells sorted from blood, taken at week 4, from a patient treated with tofacitinib. The origin of the receptors is a human donor with alopecia areata. The conserved cysteine and the conserved F or W are not part of the CDR3 here. Each record gives: J gene, V gene, CDR3 protein.

TRBJ2-3,TRBV4-1,ASSHRLAGGPDTQY
TRBJ2-3,TRBV5-1,ASSLEPSGLADTQY
TRBJ1-5,TRBV29-1,SVQGSLNQPQH
TRBJ2-3,TRBV29-1,SVEGPFIDTQY
TRBJ2-5,TRBV5-1,ASSLAWADRTQY
TRBJ2-3,TRBV4-3,ASKVGVTTDAQY
TRBJ2-5,TRBV29-1,SVEPRQETQY
TRBJ1-2,TRBV9,ASSVGHTGQGNGYT
TRBJ2-5,TRBV5-1,ASSSIPGLKETQY
TRBJ1-1,TRBV7-9,ASNRDSSNTEAF
TRBJ2-7,TRBV14,ASSQAGGHSEQY
TRBJ2-3,TRBV18,ASSPPGQEITDTQY
TRBJ2-5,TRBV4-2,ASSQDVGTPQETQY
TRBJ2-3,TRBV7-9,ASSQRGADTQY
TRBJ2-5,TRBV2,ASSRLAGAQETQY
TRBJ1-2,TRBV5-1,ASSLNDGYYGYT
TRBJ2-7,TRBV23-1,ASSPLGTGNYEQY
TRBJ1-6,TRBV6-6,ASSLKDRITSPLH
TRBJ1-6,TRBV7-9,ASGQVTSPLH
TRBJ2-7,TRBV19,ASSPDRGAYEQY
TRBJ2-1,TRBV30,ASLRDYYNEQF
TRBJ1-1,TRBV6-5,ASRGPNTEAF
TRBJ2-2,TRBV4-1,ASSQPQGNTGELF
TRBJ2-7,TRBV7-8,ASSLNRRSGGLTYEQY
TRBJ1-2,TRBV29-1,SASLGGILGYT
TRBJ2-1,TRBV30,AWSKRRRSYNEQF
TRBJ2-7,TRBV28,ASSLSYREQY
TRBJ1-1,TRBV29-1,SGGQSNTEAF
TRBJ2-2,TRBV11-2,ASSLGTGYTGELF
TRBJ2-5,TRBV9,ASSASGGQTQETQY
TRBJ2-7,TRBV5-1,ASSLTGRPHEQY
TRBJ2-2,TRBV29-1,SARRGYTGELF
TRBJ1-6,TRBV30,AWSRTTDSPLH
TRBJ2-1,TRBV7-2,ASSQRRSGFSSYNEQF
TRBJ2-1,TRBV7-2,ASSGGRGQSSYNEQF
TRBJ1-2,TRBV25-1,ASSEFGAGLWRGYT
TRBJ1-6,TRBV7-9,ASSPGDRDNSPLH
TRBJ2-7,TRBV5-1,ASSPGLAGYEQY
TRBJ2-2,TRBV2,ARGTGGSTGELF
TRBJ2-7,TRBV13,ASRKGQGFSEQY
TRBJ2-3,TRBV5-1,ASSPEGADTQY
TRBJ2-5,TRBV5-1,ASSLGDTQETQY
TRBJ1-3,TRBV20-1,SARQRNTIY
TRBJ2-4,TRBV2,ASKRLAKNIQY
TRBJ2-7,TRBV15,ATSRGGLREQY